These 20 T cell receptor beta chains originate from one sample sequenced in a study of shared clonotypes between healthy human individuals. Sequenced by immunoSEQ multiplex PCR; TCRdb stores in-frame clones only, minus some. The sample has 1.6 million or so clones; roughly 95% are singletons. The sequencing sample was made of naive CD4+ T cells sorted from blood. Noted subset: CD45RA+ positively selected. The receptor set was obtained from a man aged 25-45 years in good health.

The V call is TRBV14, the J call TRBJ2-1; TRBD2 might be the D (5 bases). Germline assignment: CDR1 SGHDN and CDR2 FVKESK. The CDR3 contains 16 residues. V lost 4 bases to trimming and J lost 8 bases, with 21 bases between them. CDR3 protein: CASSPQKGVLLHEQFF. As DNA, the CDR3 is TGTGCCAGCAGCCCCCAGAAGGGAGTATTGCTCCATGAGCAGTTCTTC.

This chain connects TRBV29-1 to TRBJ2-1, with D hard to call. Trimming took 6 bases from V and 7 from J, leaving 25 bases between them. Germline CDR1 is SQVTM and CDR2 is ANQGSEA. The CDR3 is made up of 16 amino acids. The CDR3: CSVSSGLGINWNEQFF. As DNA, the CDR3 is TGCAGCGTCTCCTCTGGGCTAGGGATTAATTGGAATGAGCAGTTCTTC.

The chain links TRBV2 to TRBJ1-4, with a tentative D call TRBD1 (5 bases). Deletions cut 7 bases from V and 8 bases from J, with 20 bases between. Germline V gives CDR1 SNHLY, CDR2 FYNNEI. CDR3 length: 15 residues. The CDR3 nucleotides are TGTGCCAGCACTTCATTGGGGCCAGCGGTGGAAAAACTGTTTTTT. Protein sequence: CASTSLGPAVEKLFF.

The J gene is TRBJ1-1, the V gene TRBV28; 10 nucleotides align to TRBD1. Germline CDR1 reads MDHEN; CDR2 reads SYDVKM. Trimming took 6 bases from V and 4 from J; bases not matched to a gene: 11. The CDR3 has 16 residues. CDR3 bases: TGTGCCAGCAGCCGAGGGCTCGACAGGGGGCTCACTGAAGCTTTCTTT. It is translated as CASSRGLDRGLTEAFF.

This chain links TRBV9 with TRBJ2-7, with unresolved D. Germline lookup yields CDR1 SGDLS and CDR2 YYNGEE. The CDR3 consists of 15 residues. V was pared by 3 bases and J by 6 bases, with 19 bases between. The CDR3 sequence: CASSANPRTPLEQYF. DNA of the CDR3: TGTGCCAGCAGCGCAAACCCCAGGACCCCGCTCGAGCAGTACTTC.

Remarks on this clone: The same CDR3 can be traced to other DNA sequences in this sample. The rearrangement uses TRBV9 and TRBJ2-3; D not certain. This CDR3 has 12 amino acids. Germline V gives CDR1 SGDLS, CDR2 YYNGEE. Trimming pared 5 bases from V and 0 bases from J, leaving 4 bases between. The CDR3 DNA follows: TGTGCCAGCAGTCGAAGCACAGATACGCAGTATTTT. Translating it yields CASSRSTDTQYF.

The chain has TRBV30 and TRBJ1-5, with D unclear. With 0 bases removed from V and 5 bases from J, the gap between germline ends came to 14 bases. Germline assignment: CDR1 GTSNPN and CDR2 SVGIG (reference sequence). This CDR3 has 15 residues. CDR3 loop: CAWSVGPGGHQPQHF. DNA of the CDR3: TGTGCCTGGAGTGTGGGCCCGGGAGGGCATCAGCCCCAGCATTTT.

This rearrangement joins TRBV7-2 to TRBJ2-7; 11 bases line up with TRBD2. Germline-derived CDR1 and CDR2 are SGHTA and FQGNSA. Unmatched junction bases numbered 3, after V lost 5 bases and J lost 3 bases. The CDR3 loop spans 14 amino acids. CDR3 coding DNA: TGTGCCAGCAGCACGACTAGCGGGGTCTACGAGCAGTACTTC. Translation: CASSTTSGVYEQYF.

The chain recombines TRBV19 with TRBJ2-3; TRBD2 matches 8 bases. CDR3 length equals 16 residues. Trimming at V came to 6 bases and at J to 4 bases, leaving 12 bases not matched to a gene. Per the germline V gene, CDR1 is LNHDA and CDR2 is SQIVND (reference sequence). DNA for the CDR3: TGTGCCAGTAGCTCAAACTCCGGGAGGGCCGCAGATACGCAGTATTTT. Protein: CASSSNSGRAADTQYF.

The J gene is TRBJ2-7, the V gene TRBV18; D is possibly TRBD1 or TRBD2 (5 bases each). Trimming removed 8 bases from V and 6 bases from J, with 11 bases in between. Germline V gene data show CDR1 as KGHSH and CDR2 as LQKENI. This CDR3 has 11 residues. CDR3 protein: CASHEGPEQYF. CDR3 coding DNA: TGTGCCAGCCACGAGGGGCCCGAGCAGTACTTC.

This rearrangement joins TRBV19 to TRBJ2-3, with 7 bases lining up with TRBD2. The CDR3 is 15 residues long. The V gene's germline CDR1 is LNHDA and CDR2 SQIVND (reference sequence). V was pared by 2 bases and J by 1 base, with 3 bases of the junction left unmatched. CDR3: CASSIPSGGTDTQYF. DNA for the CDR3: TGTGCCAGTAGTATACCTAGCGGTGGCACAGATACGCAGTATTTT.

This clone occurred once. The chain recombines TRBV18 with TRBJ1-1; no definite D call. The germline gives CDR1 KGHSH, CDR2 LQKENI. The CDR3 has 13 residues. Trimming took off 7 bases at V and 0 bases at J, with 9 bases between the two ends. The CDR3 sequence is CASCRDLNTEAFF. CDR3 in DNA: TGTGCCAGCTGTCGGGATCTGAACACTGAAGCTTTCTTT.

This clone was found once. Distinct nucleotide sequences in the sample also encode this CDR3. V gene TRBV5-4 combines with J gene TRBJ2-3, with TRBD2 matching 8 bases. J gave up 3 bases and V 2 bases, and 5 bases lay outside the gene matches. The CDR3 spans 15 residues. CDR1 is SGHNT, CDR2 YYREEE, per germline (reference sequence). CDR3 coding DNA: TGTGCCAGCAGCTTAAGCGGGGGAGGTACAGATACGCAGTATTTT. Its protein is CASSLSGGGTDTQYF. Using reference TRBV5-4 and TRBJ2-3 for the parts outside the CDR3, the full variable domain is ETGVTQSPTHLIKTRGQQVTLRCSSQSGHNTVSWYQQALGQGPQFIFQYYREEENGRGNFPPRFSGLQFPNYSSELNVNALELDDSALYLCASSLSGGGTDTQYFGPGTRLTVL.

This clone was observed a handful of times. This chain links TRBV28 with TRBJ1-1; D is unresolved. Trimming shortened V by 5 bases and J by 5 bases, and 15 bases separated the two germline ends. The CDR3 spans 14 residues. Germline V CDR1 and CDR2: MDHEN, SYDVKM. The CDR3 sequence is CASSPTDGRTEAFF. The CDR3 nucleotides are TGTGCCAGCAGTCCTACGGACGGGCGGACTGAAGCTTTCTTT.

This CDR3 reads CASSLSLAGELFF. The CDR3 DNA follows: TGCGCCAGCAGCTTGTCGCTAGCGGGGGAGCTGTTTTTT. This chain connects TRBV5-1 to TRBJ2-2; TRBD2 is a possible D gene (6 bases). This CDR3 has 13 residues. Germline CDR1 reads SGHRS; CDR2 reads YFSETQ. V shed 1 base and J shed 8 bases, with 9 bases lying between them.

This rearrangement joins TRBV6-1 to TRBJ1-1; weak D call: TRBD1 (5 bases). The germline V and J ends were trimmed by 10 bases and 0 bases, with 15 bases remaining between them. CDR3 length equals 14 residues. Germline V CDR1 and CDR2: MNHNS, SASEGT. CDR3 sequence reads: CATTLQVLNTEAFF. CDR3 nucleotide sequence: TGTGCCACAACACTACAGGTCCTGAACACTGAAGCTTTCTTT.

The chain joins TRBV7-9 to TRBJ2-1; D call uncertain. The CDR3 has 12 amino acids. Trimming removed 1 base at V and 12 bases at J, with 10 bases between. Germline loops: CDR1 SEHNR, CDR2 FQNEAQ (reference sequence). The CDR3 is CASSLEGILQFF. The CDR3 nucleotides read TGTGCCAGCAGCTTAGAGGGCATTTTGCAGTTCTTC.

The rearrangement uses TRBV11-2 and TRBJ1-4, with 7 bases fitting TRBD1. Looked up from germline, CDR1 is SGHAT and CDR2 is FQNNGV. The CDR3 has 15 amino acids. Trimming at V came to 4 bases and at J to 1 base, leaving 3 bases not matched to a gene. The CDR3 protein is CASSSYRGTNEKLFF. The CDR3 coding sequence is TGTGCCAGCAGCTCATACAGGGGAACTAATGAAAAACTGTTTTTT.

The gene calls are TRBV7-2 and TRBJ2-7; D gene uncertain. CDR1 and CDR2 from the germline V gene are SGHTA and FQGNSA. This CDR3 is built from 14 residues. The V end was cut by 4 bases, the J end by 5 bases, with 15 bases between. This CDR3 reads CASSYVGPTDEQYF. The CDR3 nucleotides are TGTGCCAGCAGCTACGTGGGCCCTACAGACGAGCAGTACTTC.

CDR3 loop: CASARDRGRNTIYF. The CDR3 region has the DNA TGTGCCAGTGCCCGGGACAGGGGGCGAAACACCATATATTTT. The gene calls are TRBV7-2 and TRBJ1-3; TRBD1 matches at 12 bases. CDR3 length: 14 amino acids. The ends lost 9 bases at V and 5 bases at J; junction bases unmatched: 5. Germline lookup yields CDR1 SGHTA and CDR2 FQGNSA.